This T cell receptor beta chain was identified during a study of T-cell reconstitution after alpha-beta-depleted transplantation in children. A few counts support this clonotype. Unique molecular identifiers tagged the TCRbeta library. TCRdb fed the PCR reads into MiXCR, producing one record per CDR3 protein. Among approximately 520,000 distinct CDR3 sequences listed, about an eighth were seen once. V lost 0 bases and J 0 bases, leaving 15 bases between the germline ends. Looked up from germline, CDR1 is DFQATT and CDR2 is SNEGSKA (reference sequence). This CDR3 is 17 amino acids long. This TCR came from a female patient aged 2-9 years who had a stem cell transplant for aplastic anemia, so the T cells may come from the graft donor. The source was PBMCs, mostly from graft donor cells, collected 180 days after TCRalphabeta/CD19-depleted stem cell transplant. This chain joins TRBV20-1 and TRBJ1-3; possibly TRBD1 for D (6 bases). The CDR3 sequence is CSARDFRQAPSGNTIYF. In DNA, the CDR3 is TGCAGTGCTAGAGATTTTCGACAGGCACCCTCTGGAAACACCATATATTTT.